This T cell receptor beta chain came from a study of read filtering for tumor transcriptome and immune sequencing (TCRdb year 2020). Broadly, across the study: The cohort consisted of roughly 16 male and around 15 female patients, with a mean age of roughly 66 years and an age range of roughly 47 to 85. By revised international staging, eight or nine patients were R-ISS I, about 15 were R-ISS II and roughly 7 were R-ISS III. After DNase treatment, whole-transcriptome libraries were prepared with the TruSeq RNA Access Library Prep Kit. TCR-region mapped reads per sample ranged from about 3.5 to 11 million with IR-seq versus only roughly 85 to 1,300 with RNA-seq. The study compared TCR repertoires from targeted immune repertoire sequencing and bulk whole-transcriptome sequencing run on the same bone marrow samples. One main goal was a read-filtering strategy for immune repertoire data, in particular deciding whether clonotypes backed by only one read should be removed. Beyond this particular receptor, the publication reports: The sorted CD138-negative fraction was not purified T cells but a mixed bone marrow immune population. In IR-seq, single-read clonotypes were approximately 81% of clonotypes but 3.5% to 4% of total reads; in RNA-seq they were 70% to 75% of clonotypes and about 41% of reads. The correlation between IR-seq and RNA-seq shared clonotype proportions was increased by removal of single-read clonotypes. Compared with RNA-seq, IR-seq captured clonotypes at much higher depth and more reliably, and a smaller IR-seq throughput was enough to identify most shared clonotypes.

TCR libraries were constructed from 400 ng RNA using the Immunoverse kit, and molecular barcoded adaptors covering alpha/delta and beta/gamma chains were employed. The same RNA used for transcriptome sequencing was used for TCR library preparation. Sequencing of TCR libraries was carried out on an Illumina HiSeq 4000 with 2 x 150 cycles. The original pipeline was this. With MiXCR, TCR reads were aligned to human V, D, J and C references and assembled into CDR3 clonotypes, with quality filtering and error correction included. Clonotype counts and gene usage diversity were analyzed with the tcR package in R. For inspection of raw mapping reads, RNA-seq reads were mapped by STAR aligner version 2.5.3a onto GRCh37 of the human genome. To test how sequencing depth affected the clonotypes detected, IR-seq fastq files were randomly downsampled with Seqtk 1.3. TCRdb reanalyzed the raw reads on its own, using fastp at Q25 for trimming and MiXCR for clone calling, and kept in-frame beta chains. Every entry covers one CDR3 protein and lists the most common genes and DNA from its rows. TCRdb's processing, not the authors' own work, is the source of the V and J calls. This sample gives some 120,000 distinct CDR3 sequences in total; 10% to 15% of them show up just once. The top ten constitute approximately 11% of the sample.

With regard to this clonotype: The antigen it binds to is not known. No base quality values were provided; no much bigger clone lies one nucleotide off.

The CDR3 starts with the cysteine, ends with the phenylalanine, and has 15 residues. Only CDR3 DNA is held: 45 bases, read in frame from base 1. V lost 5 bases and J lost 7 bases; the stretch between them is 17 bases long. Taken from the germline V gene, the CDR1 and CDR2 loops are SGHTA and FQGNSA. Bone marrow was sampled from every patient at the time of active disease. Isolation of bone marrow mononuclear cells was performed by Ficoll-Hypaque density gradient centrifugation. CD138-negative cells were obtained by negative selection after labeling with CD138 magnetic microbeads on a MACS separator, removing myeloma plasma cells. Flow cytometry on an Attune NxT with CD138 antibodies was used to check the purity of the isolated cells. TRIzol reagent was used to extract total RNA, which was then quantified with a NanoDrop spectrophotometer. Paired RNA-seq and IR-seq were performed on the CD138-negative bone marrow sample of each patient.

Sequenced input: a population of CD138-negative cells sorted from bone marrow. The meaning of the sample's cell subset or site label: bone marrow mononuclear cells depleted of CD138+ plasma/myeloma cells by negative magnetic selection. The chain was built from TRBV7-2 and TRBJ2-2; the D gene is perhaps TRBD2, on 5 matching bases. The TCR was taken from a donor at least 40 years old with multiple myeloma. The CDR3 protein sequence reads: CASSPQRFYIGELFF. The bases read TGTGCCAGCAGCCCCCAGCGGTTTTACATCGGGGAGCTGTTTTTT. With all but the CDR3 taken from the reference TRBV7-2 and TRBJ2-2 genes, the full variable domain is: GAGVSQSPSNKVTEKGKDVELRCDPISGHTALYWYRQSLGQGLEFLIYFQGNSAPDKSGLPSDRFSAERTGGSVSTLTIQRTQQEDSAVYLCASSPQRFYIGELFFGEGSRLTVL.